This T cell receptor beta chain was observed in a study of cytomegalovirus exposure and HLA in healthy donors. This clone was recorded once. This CDR3 contains 15 residues. Germline values: CDR1 LNHDA, CDR2 SQIVND (reference sequence). V gave up 5 bases and J gave up 1 base, with 12 bases separating them. PCR employed 60 Vbeta and 13 Jbeta primers. Profiling relied on immunoSEQ multiplex PCR, and the TCRdb table lists in-frame clones only, not all of them. The data hold 70,000 to 90,000 clones, with around 76% observed a single time. Sequenced sample: PBMCs. The sequence was obtained from a male donor in good health and CMV-seropositive. V usage is TRBV19 and J usage is TRBJ1-5; D might be TRBD1 (6 bases). The CDR3 spells CASSSQGSSNQPQHF. CDR3 nucleotide sequence: TGTGCCAGTAGTTCCCAGGGGTCGAGCAATCAGCCCCAGCATTTT.